The clone carrying this T cell receptor (beta chain) was observed a handful of times. The antigen is unknown. The Oncomine TCR Beta short-read assay was applied to DNA of cultured CD4+ T cells. MiXCR, applied by TCRdb to the PCR reads, yields one record per CDR3 protein. Seen here are around 8,000 distinct CDR3 sequences, 45% observed once, and the top ten hold about 21%. From germline, CDR1 is MNHEY and CDR2 SMNVEV (reference sequence). Trimming stripped 3 bases from V and 8 bases from J, with 19 bases between. The CDR3 contains 15 residues. Documented treatment: approximately 11-day PBMC culture with coronavirus spike peptide pools or control peptides (ViraFEST assay). The collection of CD4+ T cells from the unexposed donor took place before the COVID-19 pandemic (2011-2018). The data stem from a study of vaccination and CD4 T cells after COVID-19.

The rearrangement links TRBV27 to TRBJ1-2; D unresolved. The sequencing input was CD4+ T cells from blood, cultured in vitro. The clonotype originates from a human donor in good health. CDR3 residues: CASSFGDVPFPGYTF. The CDR3 bases are TGTGCCAGCAGTTTCGGAGACGTTCCCTTTCCGGGCTACACCTTC.